The 29 T cell receptor beta chains reported below all come from one sample, sequenced in a study of cytomegalovirus exposure and HLA in healthy donors. The PCR was carried out with 60 Vbeta primers and 13 Jbeta primers. Measured with immunoSEQ multiplex PCR; TCRdb has only the in-frame clones, and not every one. The sample consists of some 56,000 clones, 75% to 85% of them appearing once. Sequencing was performed on PBMCs. The receptors come from a woman aged 40 to 50 in good health and CMV-seronegative.

The rearrangement uses TRBV6-5 and TRBJ2-1; D is unresolved. V lost 0 bases, J lost 6 bases, and 15 bases lay in between. In germline, CDR1 is MNHEY, CDR2 SVGAGI. The CDR3 extends over 16 amino acids. The chain's CDR3 is CASSYSNRGRLNEQFF. In DNA form, the CDR3 reads TGTGCCAGCAGTTACTCGAATAGAGGCAGACTCAATGAGCAGTTCTTC.

This sequence joins TRBV2 and TRBJ1-4; no clear D gene. Trimming removed 1 base at V and 13 bases at J, with 7 bases between. The germline V gene has CDR1 SNHLY and CDR2 FYNNEI. The CDR3 is made up of 11 amino acids. CDR3 bases: TGTGCCAGCAGTGAAGGAGGGCGACTGTTTTTT. Its protein is CASSEGGRLFF.

This chain links TRBV5-1 with TRBJ2-3; 10 nucleotides match TRBD1. The V gene end was trimmed by 2 bases and the J gene end by 4 bases; junction bases not matched to a gene: 7. This CDR3 has 16 residues. Germline CDR1 is SGHRS and CDR2 is YFSETQ. CDR3 nucleotides: TGCGCCAGCAGCTTAGGGGACAGGGGTAACTCAGATACGCAGTATTTT. Its protein is CASSLGDRGNSDTQYF.

The V and J genes are TRBV10-3 and TRBJ1-3, with D perhaps matching TRBD1 (5 bases). The V gene lost 7 bases and the J gene lost 7 bases, with 14 bases spanning the gap. CDR1 and CDR2 (germline): ENHRY, SYGVKD. This CDR3 region has 13 residues. The CDR3 sequence is CAIKNPGGNTIYF. The CDR3 DNA follows: TGTGCCATCAAGAACCCCGGGGGGAACACCATATATTTT.

The sample holds a few counts of this clone. The chain's CDR3 is CASSPLQGGEKLFF. The CDR3 bases are TGTGCCAGCAGTCCCCTTCAGGGGGGTGAAAAACTGTTTTTT. This chain links TRBV27 with TRBJ1-4; 7 bases line up with TRBD1. V was pared by 5 bases and J by 7 bases, with 7 bases of the junction left unmatched. The germline CDR1 and CDR2 sequences are MNHEY and SMNVEV (reference sequence). This CDR3 is 14 amino acids long.

CDR3 sequence reads: CASSSKNTEAFF. CDR3 sequence (DNA): TGTGCCAGCAGCTCCAAGAACACTGAAGCTTTCTTT. This chain connects TRBV7-9 to TRBJ1-1; D not certain. The CDR3 extends over 12 amino acids. Looked up from germline, CDR1 is SEHNR and CDR2 is FQNEAQ (reference sequence). V lost 4 bases and J 1 base, leaving 4 bases between the germline ends.

The rearrangement links TRBV29-1 to TRBJ2-5; 8 bases match TRBD2. Germline assignment: CDR1 SQVTM and CDR2 ANQGSEA. Trimming cost V 3 bases and J 0 bases; bases outside gene matches: 0. The CDR3 is 13 amino acids. The CDR3 region has the DNA TGCAGCGTTGATAGCGGGAACCAAGAGACCCAGTACTTC. As protein: CSVDSGNQETQYF.

The V and J genes are TRBV28 and TRBJ1-4; the D gene is possibly TRBD1 (5 bases). Germline V lookup: CDR1 MDHEN, CDR2 SYDVKM. The CDR3 has 15 residues. Trimming removed 6 bases from V and 8 bases from J, with 19 bases in between. The CDR3, as DNA: TGTGCCAGCAGACCAACGAGGGGAGGGAACGAAAAACTGTTTTTT. Its protein is CASRPTRGGNEKLFF.

The chain couples TRBV18 to TRBJ2-7; 11 nucleotides align to TRBD1. The CDR3 length is 16 residues. Germline V gene data show CDR1 as KGHSH and CDR2 as LQKENI. J was trimmed by 0 bases and V by 0 bases; bases with no gene match: 1. The chain's CDR3 is CASSPPGTGGSYEQYF. The CDR3 DNA follows: TGTGCCAGCTCACCACCTGGGACAGGGGGCTCCTACGAGCAGTACTTC.

The V and J genes are TRBV19 and TRBJ2-7, with TRBD2 matching over 10 bases. There are 19 residues in the CDR3. The V segment lost 4 bases and the J segment 0 bases; nucleotides outside the gene matches: 15. Germline V gene data show CDR1 as LNHDA and CDR2 as SQIVND (reference sequence). The chain's CDR3 is CASSKGAVAGGQSSYEQYF. The CDR3 DNA follows: TGTGCCAGTAGTAAAGGGGCGGTAGCGGGAGGCCAGAGCTCCTACGAGCAGTACTTC.

The genes are TRBV19 and TRBJ2-2; maybe TRBD2 (5 bases). The V end was cut by 5 bases, the J end by 2 bases, with 12 bases between. CDR3 length equals 15 residues. Germline CDR1 LNHDA, CDR2 SQIVND (reference sequence). The CDR3 nucleotides read TGTGCCAGTAGTCTTTTAGCGACCAACACCGGGGAGCTGTTTTTT. It translates to CASSLLATNTGELFF.

The chain has TRBV6-6 and TRBJ2-1; D is undetermined. Germline CDR1 is MNHNY and CDR2 is SVGAGI (reference sequence). V was trimmed by 6 bases and J by 9 bases, leaving 9 bases between them. The CDR3 is made up of 11 amino acids. CDR3 sequence reads: CASSQVGEQFF. The CDR3 region has the DNA TGTGCCAGCAGCCAGGTGGGTGAGCAGTTCTTC.

The chain joins TRBV19 to TRBJ1-5, with 9 bases fitting TRBD1. CDR3 length: 17 residues. Germline CDR1 reads LNHDA; CDR2 reads SQIVND (reference sequence). V lost 6 bases, J lost 1 base, and 10 bases stayed unmatched. In DNA form, the CDR3 reads TGTGCCAGTAGCTCCCGGACAGGGGAGGAGAGCAATCAGCCCCAGCATTTT. As protein: CASSSRTGEESNQPQHF.

This chain links TRBV15 with TRBJ2-5; D might be TRBD1 (5 bases). Trimming took off 0 bases at V and 0 bases at J, with 11 bases between the two ends. CDR1 and CDR2 (germline): LNHNV, YYDKDF (reference sequence). CDR3 size: 16 residues. Written as DNA, the CDR3 is TGTGCCACCAGCAGAGATGACAGACCGTACCAAGAGACCCAGTACTTC. It codes for CATSRDDRPYQETQYF.

This rearrangement joins TRBV10-2 to TRBJ2-5; 9 positions agree with TRBD2. The germline V gene has CDR1 WSHSY and CDR2 SAAADI. The length of the CDR3 is 13 residues. V was pared by 8 bases and J by 3 bases, with 4 bases of the junction left unmatched. CDR3 in DNA: TGCGCCAGCGGCGTAGCGGGAGAAGAGACCCAGTACTTC. It encodes CASGVAGEETQYF.

The J gene is TRBJ2-7, the V gene TRBV5-1; tentative D call: TRBD2 (5 bases). Per the germline V gene, CDR1 is SGHRS and CDR2 is YFSETQ. This CDR3 region has 13 residues. V lost 0 bases and J lost 5, with 9 bases in between. The CDR3 region has the DNA TGCGCCAGCAGCTTGGGGGAGTTGGACGAGCAGTACTTC. Its translation is CASSLGELDEQYF.

V usage is TRBV7-6 and J usage is TRBJ2-5; tentative D call: TRBD2 (5 bases). Matching the DNA end better, TRBJ2-7 makes the J call doubtful. The CDR3 extends over 15 amino acids. Germline-derived CDR1 and CDR2 are SGHVS and FNYEAQ. CDR3: CASSRRRTEANEQYF. CDR3 DNA: TGTGCCAGCAGCCGCCGCCGGACGGAGGCTAACGAGCAGTACTTC.

Remarks on this clone: A read error may account for a junction end that differs from germline. This rearrangement joins TRBV7-9 to TRBJ2-3; 14 nucleotides align to TRBD2. The germline CDR1 and CDR2 sequences are SEHNR and FQNEAQ (reference sequence). This CDR3 is 17 amino acids long. CDR3 sequence reads: CSSSPRTSGRFTDTQYF. As DNA, the CDR3 is TGTTCCAGCAGCCCCAGGACTAGCGGGAGGTTCACAGATACGCAGTATTTT. The whole variable domain, filled in from reference TRBV7-9 and TRBJ2-3, reads DTGVSQNPRHKITKRGQNVTFRCDPISEHNRLYWYRQTLGQGPEFLTYFQNEAQLEKSRLLSDRFSAERPKGSFSTLEIQRTEQGDSAMYLCSSSPRTSGRFTDTQYFGPGTRLTVL.

The chain couples TRBV7-8 to TRBJ1-1, with 7 bases aligning to TRBD1. Germline trimming cut 0 bases from V and 3 bases from J; bases unmatched to any gene: 1. CDR3 length equals 14 residues. CDR1 and CDR2 from the germline V gene are SGHVS and FQNEAQ. This CDR3 is CASSLARGHTEAFF. The CDR3 DNA is TGTGCCAGCAGCTTAGCGAGGGGGCACACTGAAGCTTTCTTT.

This sequence joins TRBV10-3 and TRBJ2-2; a possible D gene is TRBD1 (6 bases). This CDR3 has 16 amino acids. The V gene lost 0 bases and the J gene lost 2 bases, with 10 bases spanning the gap. CDR1 is ENHRY, CDR2 SYGVKD, per germline. CDR3: CAISESATGNTGELFF. The CDR3 DNA reads TGTGCCATCAGTGAGTCGGCGACAGGAAACACCGGGGAGCTGTTTTTT.

The V and J genes are TRBV18 and TRBJ1-1; 9 nucleotides agree with TRBD1. CDR1 and CDR2 from the germline V gene are KGHSH and LQKENI. This CDR3 comprises 17 residues. The ends lost 2 bases at V and 2 bases at J; junction bases unmatched: 9. The CDR3 DNA reads TGTGCCAGCTCACCATTACGGACAGGGGCCACCAACACTGAAGCTTTCTTT. It yields the protein CASSPLRTGATNTEAFF.

This clone was recorded a few times. The chain recombines TRBV6-5 with TRBJ1-5; D is undetermined. Trimming stripped 5 bases from V and 3 bases from J, with 8 bases between. This CDR3 region has 13 residues. Germline lookup yields CDR1 MNHEY and CDR2 SVGAGI. The CDR3, as DNA: TGTGCCAGCAGTGTACACAACAATCAGCCCCAGCATTTT. Translated: CASSVHNNQPQHF.

This clone turned up a few times. The gene calls are TRBV27 and TRBJ2-1, with TRBD2 matching 12 bases. The CDR3 sequence is 18 residues long. Germline V gene lookup returns CDR1 MNHEY and CDR2 SMNVEV (reference sequence). V was pared by 0 bases and J by 4 bases, with 7 bases of the junction left unmatched. Here the CDR3 DNA reads TGTGCCAGCAGTTTATCGATGGGGGGACTAGCGGGTTACAATGAGCAGTTCTTC. Translating it yields CASSLSMGGLAGYNEQFF.

The chain has TRBV19 and TRBJ1-4; D perhaps matches TRBD1 (6 bases). Trimming took 3 bases from V and 4 from J, leaving 12 bases between them. CDR3 length: 15 residues. The V gene's germline CDR1 is LNHDA and CDR2 SQIVND (reference sequence). The CDR3 loop is CASSIGPGVNEKLFF. In DNA, the CDR3 is TGTGCCAGTAGTATCGGGCCAGGGGTTAATGAAAAACTGTTTTTT.

This clone was picked up one time. The genes are TRBV20-1 and TRBJ1-2; perhaps TRBD1 as D (6 bases). The V and J ends lost 7 bases and 6 bases respectively, with 12 bases between them. The CDR3 consists of 11 residues. Per germline, CDR1 DFQATT and CDR2 SNEGSKA (reference sequence). DNA for the CDR3: TGCAGTGTACAGGGAGGGAATGGCTACACCTTC. This encodes CSVQGGNGYTF.

This clone was detected once. This chain joins TRBV28 and TRBJ1-3; TRBD1 might be the D (6 bases). Trimming took 5 bases from V and 5 from J, leaving 19 bases between them. CDR3 length: 16 amino acids. Germline lookup yields CDR1 MDHEN and CDR2 SYDVKM. Here the CDR3 DNA reads TGTGCCAGCAGTCCACCTTGGACAGAATCTAGAAACACCATATATTTT. Translating gives CASSPPWTESRNTIYF.

This chain links TRBV2 with TRBJ1-5; D is possibly TRBD1 (6 bases). Germline CDR1 reads SNHLY; CDR2 reads FYNNEI. Trimming shortened V by 6 bases and J by 4 bases, and 13 bases separated the two germline ends. The CDR3 runs 14 residues. CDR3 residues: CASRIGQINQPQHF. The CDR3 DNA is TGTGCCAGCAGGATCGGACAGATTAATCAGCCCCAGCATTTT. Using reference TRBV2 and TRBJ1-5 for the parts outside the CDR3, the full variable domain is EPEVTQTPSHQVTQMGQEVILRCVPISNHLYFYWYRQILGQKVEFLVSFYNNEISEKSEIFDDQFSVERPDGSNFTLKIRSTKLEDSAMYFCASRIGQINQPQHFGDGTRLSIL.

The chain joins TRBV4-1 to TRBJ1-1, with 9 bases fitting TRBD1. V was clipped by 2 bases and J by 0 bases; unmatched bases: 7. CDR3 size: 17 residues. Germline lookup yields CDR1 MGHRA and CDR2 YSYEKL. The CDR3 region is CASSQRDRAPMNTEAFF. The CDR3 bases are TGCGCCAGCAGCCAACGGGACAGGGCTCCGATGAACACTGAAGCTTTCTTT.

The chain couples TRBV5-4 to TRBJ2-7; a possible D gene is TRBD2 (5 bases). The V end was cut by 0 bases, the J end by 0 bases, with 10 bases between. Germline V gene data show CDR1 as SGHNT and CDR2 as YYREEE (reference sequence). The CDR3 loop spans 15 amino acids. The DNA for the CDR3 is TGTGCCAGCAGCTTGGAGGCTAGCAGCTCCTACGAGCAGTACTTC. Encoded protein: CASSLEASSSYEQYF.